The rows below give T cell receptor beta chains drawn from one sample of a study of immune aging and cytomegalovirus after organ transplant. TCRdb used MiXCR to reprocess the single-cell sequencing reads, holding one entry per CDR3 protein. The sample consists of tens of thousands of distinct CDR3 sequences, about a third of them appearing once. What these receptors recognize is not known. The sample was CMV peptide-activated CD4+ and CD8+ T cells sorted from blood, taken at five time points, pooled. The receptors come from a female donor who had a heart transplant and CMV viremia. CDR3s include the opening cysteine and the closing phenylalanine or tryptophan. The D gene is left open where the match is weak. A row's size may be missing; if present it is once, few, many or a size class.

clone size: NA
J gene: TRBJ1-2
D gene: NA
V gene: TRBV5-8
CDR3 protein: CASSRDVNYGYTF
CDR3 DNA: TGTGCCAGCAGTCGGGACGTCAACTATGGCTACACCTTC

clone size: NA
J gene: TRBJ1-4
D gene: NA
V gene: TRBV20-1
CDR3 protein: CSARGGVSDPTNEKLFF
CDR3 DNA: TGCAGTGCTAGAGGGGGGGTCAGCGACCCAACTAATGAAAAACTGTTTTTT

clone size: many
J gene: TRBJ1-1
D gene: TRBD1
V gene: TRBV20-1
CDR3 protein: CSAVGTGVITEAFF
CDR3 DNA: TGCAGTGCTGTTGGGACAGGGGTTATCACTGAAGCTTTCTTT

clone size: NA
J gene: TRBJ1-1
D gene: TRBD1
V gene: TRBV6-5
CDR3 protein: CASSYRGQGGTEAFF
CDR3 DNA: TGTGCCAGCAGTTATAGAGGACAGGGGGGCACTGAAGCTTTCTTT

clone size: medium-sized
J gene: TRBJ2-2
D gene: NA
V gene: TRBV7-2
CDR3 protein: CASSLVRAGELFF
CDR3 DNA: TGTGCCAGCAGCTTAGTGCGCGCCGGGGAGCTGTTTTTT

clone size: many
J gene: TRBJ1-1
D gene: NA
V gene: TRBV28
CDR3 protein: CASSRPEQGTEAFF
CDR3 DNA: TGTGCCAGCAGTCGCCCCGAACAGGGAACTGAAGCTTTCTTT

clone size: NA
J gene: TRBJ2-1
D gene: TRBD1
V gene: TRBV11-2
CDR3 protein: CASSLYQGDNEQFF
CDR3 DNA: TGTGCCAGCAGCTTATATCAGGGGGACAATGAGCAGTTCTTC

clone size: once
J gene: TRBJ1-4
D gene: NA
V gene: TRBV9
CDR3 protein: CAGSIPGSGEKLFF
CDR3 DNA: TGTGCCGGCAGCATCCCCGGCTCTGGTGAAAAACTGTTTTTT

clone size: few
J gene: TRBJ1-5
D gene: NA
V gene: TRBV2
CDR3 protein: CASSGGRFGNQPQHF
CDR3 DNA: TGTGCCAGCAGTGGGGGACGGTTTGGCAATCAGCCCCAGCATTTT

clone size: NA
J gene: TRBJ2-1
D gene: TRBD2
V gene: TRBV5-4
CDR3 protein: CASSQTSGGTREQFF
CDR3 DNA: TGTGCCAGCAGCCAAACTAGCGGGGGGACGAGAGAGCAGTTCTTC

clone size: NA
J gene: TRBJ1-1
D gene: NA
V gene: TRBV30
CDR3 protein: CAWRNPSQVNTEAFF
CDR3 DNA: TGTGCCTGGAGAAACCCTTCTCAGGTGAACACTGAAGCTTTCTTT

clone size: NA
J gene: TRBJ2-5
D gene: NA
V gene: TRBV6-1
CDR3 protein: CASSGGQYQETQYF
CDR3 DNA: TGTGCCAGCAGTGGTGGACAGTACCAAGAGACCCAGTACTTC

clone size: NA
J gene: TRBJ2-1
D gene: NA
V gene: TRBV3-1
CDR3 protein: CASSQDLRETSYNEQFF
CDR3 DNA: TGTGCTAGCAGCCAAGATCTTAGGGAGACGTCCTACAATGAGCAGTTCTTC

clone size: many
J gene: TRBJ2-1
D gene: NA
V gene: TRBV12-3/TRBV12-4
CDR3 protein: CASSQTKGTANEQFF
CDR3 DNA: TGTGCCAGCAGTCAAACAAAAGGGACCGCGAATGAGCAGTTCTTC

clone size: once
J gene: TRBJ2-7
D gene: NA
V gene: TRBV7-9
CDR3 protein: CASSRAERYEQYF
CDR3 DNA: TGTGCCAGCAGCCGGGCGGAGAGGTACGAGCAGTACTTC

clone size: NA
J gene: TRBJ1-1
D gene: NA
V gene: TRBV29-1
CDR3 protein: CSVEAQGNTEAFF
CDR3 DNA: TGCAGCGTTGAGGCCCAGGGGAACACTGAAGCTTTCTTT

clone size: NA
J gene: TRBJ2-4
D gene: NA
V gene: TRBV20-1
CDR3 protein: CSAVPGSPGNIQYF
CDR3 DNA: TGCAGTGCTGTCCCCGGGAGTCCGGGAAACATTCAGTACTTC